The 5 T cell receptor beta chains below come from one sample, sequenced in a study of long-term antiretroviral therapy in people with HIV. It was version v3.0 of the immunoSEQ assay that was run at survey level. The table came from immunoSEQ multiplex PCR; TCRdb's copy has only in-frame clones and leaves some out. Here the sample spans approximately 19,000 clones, about 87% being singletons. The sequencing used unsorted PBMCs, collected 2.1 years after starting antiretroviral therapy. Receptor source: a man between 18 and 29 years old with HIV.

To note about this clone: The junction departs from germline at one end; a sequencing error may be responsible. The chain joins TRBV7-7 to TRBJ2-2, with D uncertain. The CDR3 is 14 amino acids. Germline CDR1 and CDR2: SSHAT and FNYEAQ (reference sequence). The CDR3 DNA sequence: TGTGCTAGCAGCTTAAGTCGGGCCACCGGGGAGCTGTTTTTT. This encodes CASSLSRATGELFF.

The chain links TRBV7-2 to TRBJ1-1, with D unresolved. Trimming removed 1 base from V and 5 bases from J, with 8 bases in between. The CDR3 has 13 residues. CDR1 is SGHTA and CDR2 is FQGNSA in the germline V gene. CDR3 residues: CASSLDGVTEAFF. In DNA form, the CDR3 reads TGTGCCAGCAGCTTAGACGGTGTTACTGAAGCTTTCTTT.

The rearrangement joins TRBV7-9 to TRBJ1-4; a possible D gene is TRBD1 (5 bases). The CDR3 sequence is 12 residues long. V dropped 5 bases and J dropped 7 bases, with 8 bases sitting between them. CDR1 and CDR2 from the germline V gene are SEHNR and FQNEAQ (reference sequence). This CDR3 is CASSPGGEKLFF. CDR3 sequence (DNA): TGTGCCAGCAGCCCTGGGGGTGAAAAACTGTTTTTT.

This rearrangement joins TRBV4-1 to TRBJ2-7, with D tentatively TRBD1 or TRBD2 (5 bases each). Germline values: CDR1 MGHRA, CDR2 YSYEKL. The V gene lost 0 bases and the J gene lost 1 base, with 13 bases spanning the gap. The length of the CDR3 is 16 residues. This CDR3 is CASSQEGVEGSYEQYF. CDR3 DNA sequence: TGCGCCAGCAGCCAAGAGGGGGTTGAGGGGTCCTACGAGCAGTACTTC.

J is TRBJ2-1 and V is TRBV27; 10 bases map to TRBD2. The CDR3 has 16 amino acids. V lost 4 bases, J lost 4 bases, and 7 bases stayed unmatched. Germline CDR1 is MNHEY and CDR2 is SMNVEV (reference sequence). The CDR3 sequence is CASSSSSGGHYNEQFF. In DNA, the CDR3 is TGTGCCAGCAGTTCCTCTAGCGGGGGCCATTACAATGAGCAGTTCTTC.